This TCR beta chain comes out of a study of identical twins. General study points: Less excess twin sharing appeared in beta out-of-frame sequences.

Comment on this clonotype: The antigen remains undetermined.

CDR3 length: 17 residues. V was clipped by 6 bases and J by 0 bases; unmatched bases: 10. Germline-derived CDR1 and CDR2 are WNHNN and SYGVQD (reference sequence). TCRdb ran MiXCR on the 5' RACE reads and lists one entry per CDR3 protein. The repertoire holds some 900,000 distinct CDR3 sequences, around 12% seen once, with 1.5% to 2% in the top ten. The same data also contributed to another study, on yellow fever vaccine responses in identical twins.

The sequence came from a woman aged 18-29 years in good health. The material sequenced was PBMCs. The rearrangement links TRBV10-1 to TRBJ2-7; 11 nucleotides line up with TRBD2. CDR3 sequence: CASSSTPGLADSYEQYF. CDR3 coding DNA: TGCGCCAGCAGCAGTACACCGGGACTAGCGGACTCCTACGAGCAGTACTTC.